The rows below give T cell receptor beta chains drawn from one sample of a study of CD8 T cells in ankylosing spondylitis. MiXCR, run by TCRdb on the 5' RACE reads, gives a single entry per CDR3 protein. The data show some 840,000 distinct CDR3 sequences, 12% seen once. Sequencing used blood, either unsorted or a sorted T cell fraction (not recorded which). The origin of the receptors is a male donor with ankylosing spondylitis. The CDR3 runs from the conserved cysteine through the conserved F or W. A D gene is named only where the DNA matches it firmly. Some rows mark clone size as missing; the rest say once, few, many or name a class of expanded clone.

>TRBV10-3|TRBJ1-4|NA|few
CATLLAATNEKLFF
TGTGCCACTTTACTTGCCGCAACTAATGAAAAACTGTTTTTT
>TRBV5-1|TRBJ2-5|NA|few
CASSPARAESVKETQYF
TGCGCCAGCAGCCCGGCAAGGGCAGAATCAGTTAAAGAGACCCAGTACTTC
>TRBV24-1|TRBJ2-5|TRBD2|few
CATSELERGKKETQYF
TGTGCCACCAGTGAGCTAGAGCGGGGTAAAAAAGAGACCCAGTACTTC
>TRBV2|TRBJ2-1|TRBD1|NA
CASSKGDREFYNEQFF
TGTGCCAGCAGCAAAGGGGACAGGGAGTTCTACAATGAGCAGTTCTTC
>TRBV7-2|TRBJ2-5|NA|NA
CASSLHPLSF
TGTGCCAGCAGCTTACACCCGCTGTCCTTC
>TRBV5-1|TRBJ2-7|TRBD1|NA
CASSPRDSFYEQYF
TGCGCCAGCAGCCCAAGGGACAGTTTCTACGAGCAGTACTTC
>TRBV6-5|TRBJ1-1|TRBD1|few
CASSNPQGQGYTEAFF
TGTGCCAGCAGTAACCCCCAAGGACAGGGGTACACTGAAGCTTTCTTT
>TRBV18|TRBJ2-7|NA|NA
CASSPRLGERINEQYF
TGTGCCAGCTCACCACGTTTGGGGGAGCGTATAAACGAGCAGTACTTC
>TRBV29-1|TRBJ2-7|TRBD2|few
CSVEVGLAGTYEQYF
TGCAGCGTTGAGGTTGGGCTAGCGGGGACCTACGAGCAGTACTTC
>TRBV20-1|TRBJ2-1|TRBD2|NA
CSARTSGGAIRYNEQFF
TGCAGTGCGCGGACTAGCGGGGGGGCCATCAGGTACAATGAGCAGTTCTTC
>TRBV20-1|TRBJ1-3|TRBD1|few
CSAPADRIGINTIYF
TGCAGTGCTCCAGCGGACAGGATCGGTATAAACACCATATATTTT
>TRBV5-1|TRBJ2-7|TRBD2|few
CASSTSASGVFSSYEQYF
TGCGCCAGCAGCACCTCGGCTAGCGGGGTCTTCAGCTCCTACGAGCAGTACTTC
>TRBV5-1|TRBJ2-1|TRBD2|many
CASGPPYLAGNGHNEQFF
TGCGCCAGCGGGCCCCCTTACTTAGCGGGAAATGGACACAATGAGCAGTTCTTC
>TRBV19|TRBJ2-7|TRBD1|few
CASSTGTGGAIYEQYF
TGTGCCAGTAGTACTGGGACAGGGGGCGCGATCTACGAGCAGTACTTC
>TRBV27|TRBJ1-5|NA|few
CASSFRGGSNQPQHF
TGTGCCAGCAGTTTTAGGGGGGGGAGCAATCAGCCCCAGCATTTT
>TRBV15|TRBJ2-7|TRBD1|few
CATSIGQGLGYEQYF
TGTGCCACCAGCATAGGACAGGGTTTAGGTTACGAGCAGTACTTC
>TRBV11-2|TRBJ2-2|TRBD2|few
CASSLVILAGLNTGELFF
TGTGCCAGCAGCTTAGTGATTCTAGCGGGACTAAACACCGGGGAGCTGTTTTTT
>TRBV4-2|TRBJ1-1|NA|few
CASSRSTNTEAFF
TGTGCCAGCAGCCGGAGCACGAACACTGAAGCTTTCTTT
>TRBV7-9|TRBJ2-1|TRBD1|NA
CASSLASGQGFYNEQFF
TGTGCCAGCAGCTTAGCCTCTGGACAGGGCTTCTACAATGAGCAGTTCTTC
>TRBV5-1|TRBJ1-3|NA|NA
CASSLDRAIYGNTIYF
TGCGCCAGCAGCTTGGACAGGGCGATATATGGAAACACCATATATTTT
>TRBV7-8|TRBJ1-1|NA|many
CASGGNTEAFF
TGTGCCAGCGGCGGGAACACTGAAGCTTTCTTT
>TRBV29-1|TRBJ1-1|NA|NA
CSVEAGLRTEAFF
TGCAGCGTTGAAGCAGGGCTACGCACTGAAGCTTTCTTT
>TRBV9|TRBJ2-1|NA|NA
CASSVDSRGYNEQFF
TGTGCCAGCAGCGTAGATTCCAGGGGTTACAATGAGCAGTTCTTC
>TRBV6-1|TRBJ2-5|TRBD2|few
CASSRLAGNNRETQYF
TGTGCCAGCAGTAGACTAGCGGGAAATAATAGGGAGACCCAGTACTTC
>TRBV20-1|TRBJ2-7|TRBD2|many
CSARYREGEQYF
TGCAGTGCTAGATATCGGGAGGGCGAGCAGTACTTC
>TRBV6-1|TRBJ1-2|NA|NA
CASSEPRRSYTF
TGTGCCAGCAGTGAACCCCGGCGGAGCTACACCTTC
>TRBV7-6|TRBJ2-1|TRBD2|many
CASSFSRVAGERTNEQFF
TGTGCCAGCAGCTTCAGCCGTGTAGCGGGCGAGAGGACGAATGAGCAGTTCTTC
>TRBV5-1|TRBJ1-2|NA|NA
CASSPTVDYGYTF
TGCGCCAGCAGCCCTACAGTGGACTATGGCTACACCTTC
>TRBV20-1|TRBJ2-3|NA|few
CSASNSDTQYF
TGCAGTGCTAGTAACTCAGATACGCAGTATTTT
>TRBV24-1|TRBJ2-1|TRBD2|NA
CATSDNQRDYNEQFF
TGTGCCACCAGTGATAACCAGCGGGACTACAATGAGCAGTTCTTC
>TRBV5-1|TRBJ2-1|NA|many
CASDTSYTFNEQFF
TGCGCCAGCGATACCTCTTATACCTTCAATGAGCAGTTCTTC
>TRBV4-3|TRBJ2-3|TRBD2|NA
CASSPGGRLSTDTQYF
TGCGCCAGCAGCCCGGGGGGGCGCTTGAGTACAGATACGCAGTATTTT
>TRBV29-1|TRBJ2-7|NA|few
CSVAPLGPSYEQYF
TGCAGCGTTGCTCCCCTCGGTCCATCCTACGAGCAGTACTTC
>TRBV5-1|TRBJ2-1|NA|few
CASSPGNNEQFF
TGCGCCAGCAGTCCAGGGAACAATGAGCAGTTCTTC
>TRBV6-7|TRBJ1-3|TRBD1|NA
CASSPLGRQGATGNTIYF
TGTGCCAGCAGCCCCTTGGGGCGACAGGGGGCAACTGGAAACACCATATATTTT
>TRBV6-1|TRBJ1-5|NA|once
CASGWDQPQHF
TGTGCTTCGGGTTGGGATCAGCCCCAGCATTTT
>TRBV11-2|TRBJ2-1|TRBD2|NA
CASSLRATSGYNEQFF
TGTGCCAGCAGCTTACGGGCGACTAGCGGCTACAATGAGCAGTTCTTC
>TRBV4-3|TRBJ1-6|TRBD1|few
CASSLTPDRGSPLHF
TGCGCCAGCAGCCTAACCCCTGACAGGGGGTCACCCCTCCACTTT
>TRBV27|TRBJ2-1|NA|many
CASSLKWYNEQFF
TGTGCCAGCAGTTTAAAGTGGTACAATGAGCAGTTCTTC
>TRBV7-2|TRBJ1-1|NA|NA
CASSPPLPGRAFF
TGTGCCAGCAGCCCACCCCTCCCGGGGAGAGCTTTCTTT
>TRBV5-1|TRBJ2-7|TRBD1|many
CASSAQGAPSYEQYF
TGCGCCAGCAGTGCTCAGGGGGCCCCCTCCTACGAGCAGTACTTC
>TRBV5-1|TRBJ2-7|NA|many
CASSLVGGRAYEQYF
TGCGCCAGCAGCTTGGTCGGGGGAAGAGCCTACGAGCAGTACTTC
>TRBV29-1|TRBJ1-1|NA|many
CSVKGQIWTEAFF
TGCAGCGTAAAAGGACAGATTTGGACTGAAGCTTTCTTT
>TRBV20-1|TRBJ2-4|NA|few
CSASRTWVGRGKNIQYF
TGCAGTGCTAGTAGGACGTGGGTTGGGCGAGGCAAAAACATTCAGTACTTC
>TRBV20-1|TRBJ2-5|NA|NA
CSAARTPGETQYF
TGCAGTGCTGCCCGGACTCCCGGGGAGACCCAGTACTTC